Judged by abundance, the clone carrying this T cell receptor beta chain is medium-sized. The target antigen is unknown. Treatment was busulfan-fludarabine conditioning, a marrow graft, and cyclophosphamide on days +3 and +4. The CDR3 extends over 14 amino acids. CDR1 and CDR2 (germline): SGHDN, FVKESK. V was clipped by 3 bases and J by 4 bases, with 7 bases between them. Using immunoSEQ multiplex PCR, the repertoire was profiled, and TCRdb retains in-frame clones only, with some absent. The sample has approximately 39,000 clones, roughly 78% seen once. This sample stems from a study of T cells after posttransplantation cyclophosphamide. Broader study findings: Recipient CMV seropositivity and CMV reactivation strongly tracked TRB clonality. Skin or GI-infiltrating T cells shared few TRB sequences with blood. Donor CD8+ memory clones often dominated recipient blood repertoires at later times.

The receptor was isolated from a female patient in her forties who received an allogeneic stem cell transplant from a related donor, was CMV-positive, and had no GVHD. Some T cells may arise from the graft donor. The chain recombines TRBV14 with TRBJ1-6, with D hard to call. Sequenced material: CD4+ T cells sorted from blood, taken 1,700 to 2,000 days after a stem cell transplant with posttransplant cyclophosphamide. CDR3 DNA sequence: TGTGCCAGCAGCCATATGACTTATAATTCACCCCTCCACTTT. Translating gives CASSHMTYNSPLHF.